One sample yielded the 23 T cell receptor beta chains listed below, sequenced in a study of shared clonotypes between healthy human individuals. The data were produced by immunoSEQ multiplex PCR, yet TCRdb's version contains in-frame clones alone and is incomplete. The sample shows millions of clones, 90% to 95% of them seen only once. The sequencing input was naive CD4+ T cells sorted from blood. Subset defined: CD45RA+ positively selected. The receptors derive from a man younger than 35 in good health.

The chain recombines TRBV18 with TRBJ2-2; D unclear. The V and J ends lost 5 bases and 5 bases respectively, with 12 bases between them. Per the germline V gene, CDR1 is KGHSH and CDR2 is LQKENI. This CDR3 spans 14 amino acids. The CDR3 DNA reads TGTGCCAGCTCAACGCTTTCCGGGACCGGGGAGCTGTTTTTT. Its protein is CASSTLSGTGELFF.

This clone was seen a few times. V and J are TRBV7-2 and TRBJ1-2, with D uncertain. CDR1 is SGHTA and CDR2 is FQGNSA in the germline V gene. Trimming pared 4 bases from V and 4 bases from J, leaving 7 bases between. The CDR3 is made up of 12 amino acids. The CDR3 nucleotides are TGTGCCAGCAGCTATAGGAGCTATGGCTACACCTTC. Encoded protein: CASSYRSYGYTF.

Regarding this clone: This same CDR3 is encoded by further DNA sequences in the sample. CDR3 amino acids: CASSLDGDSNQPQHF. In nucleotides, the CDR3 is TGTGCCAGCAGCTTAGACGGTGATAGCAATCAGCCCCAGCATTTT. This chain links TRBV7-8 with TRBJ1-5; D gene unclear. Germline loops: CDR1 SGHVS, CDR2 FQNEAQ. The V gene lost 1 base and the J gene lost 0 bases, with 7 bases spanning the gap. CDR3 length: 15 residues.

The rearrangement joins TRBV2 to TRBJ2-7; D perhaps matches TRBD2 (6 bases). Germline CDR1 and CDR2: SNHLY and FYNNEI. This CDR3 contains 13 residues. V lost 8 bases and J lost 2, with 13 bases in between. The CDR3 coding sequence is TGTGCCAGCCGCGGGATTGGAACCTACGAGCAGTACTTC. Amino acids: CASRGIGTYEQYF.

As to this clone: Distinct nucleotide sequences in the sample also encode this CDR3. V gene TRBV19 combines with J gene TRBJ1-5; no definite D call. Germline V gene sequence: CDR1 LNHDA, CDR2 SQIVND (reference sequence). The germline V and J ends were trimmed by 3 bases and 0 bases, with 9 bases remaining between them. The CDR3 covers 15 residues. CDR3 in amino acids: CASSMGSYSNQPQHF. Written as DNA, the CDR3 is TGTGCCAGTAGTATGGGCAGCTATAGCAATCAGCCCCAGCATTTT.

The chain employs TRBV7-9 and TRBJ2-7; tentative D call: TRBD2 (5 bases). The germline gives CDR1 SEHNR, CDR2 FQNEAQ (reference sequence). V lost 5 bases and J 3 bases, leaving 17 bases between the germline ends. CDR3 length: 15 amino acids. The CDR3 coding sequence is TGTGCCAGCAGCCCACAAGAACCCGAGGGCTACGAGCAGTACTTC. Its translation: CASSPQEPEGYEQYF. The complete variable domain, with remaining parts taken from reference TRBV7-9 and TRBJ2-7, reads DTGVSQNPRHKITKRGQNVTFRCDPISEHNRLYWYRQTLGQGPEFLTYFQNEAQLEKSRLLSDRFSAERPKGSFSTLEIQRTEQGDSAMYLCASSPQEPEGYEQYFGPGTRLTVT.

The rearrangement links TRBV9 to TRBJ2-7, with D perhaps matching TRBD1 or TRBD2 (5 bases each). CDR1 is SGDLS, CDR2 YYNGEE, per germline. This CDR3 has 14 residues. Trimming took 0 bases from V and 6 from J, leaving 13 bases between them. The CDR3 region has the DNA TGTGCCAGCAGCGTAGGTGTGGGACCGGTCGAGCAGTACTTC. Its translation: CASSVGVGPVEQYF. The whole variable domain, remainder taken from reference TRBV9 and TRBJ2-7, is DSGVTQTPKHLITATGQRVTLRCSPRSGDLSVYWYQQSLDQGLQFLIQYYNGEERAKGNILERFSAQQFPDLHSELNLSSLELGDSALYFCASSVGVGPVEQYFGPGTRLTVT.

The chain joins TRBV29-1 to TRBJ2-3; 9 bases fit TRBD2. CDR1 and CDR2 from the germline V gene are SQVTM and ANQGSEA. V shed 5 bases and J 0 bases; nucleotides not matched to a gene: 6. This CDR3 is 15 amino acids long. The DNA for the CDR3 is TGCAGCGTTTCCGGGACTAGCTCTAGCACAGATACGCAGTATTTT. This encodes CSVSGTSSSTDTQYF.

CDR3 coding DNA: TGTGCCAGCTCACCGGGTGGGGCCGTGGGGGAGCAGTACTTC. Residues: CASSPGGAVGEQYF. This chain connects TRBV18 to TRBJ2-7; TRBD1 might be the D (5 bases). The CDR3 is 14 amino acids. V lost 3 bases, J lost 7 bases, and 16 bases lay in between. Germline CDR1 KGHSH, CDR2 LQKENI. The full variable domain, completed using reference TRBV18 and TRBJ2-7, is NAGVMQNPRHLVRRRGQEARLRCSPMKGHSHVYWYRQLPEEGLKFMVYLQKENIIDESGMPKERFSAEFPKEGPSILRIQQVVRGDSAAYFCASSPGGAVGEQYFGPGTRLTVT.

In this sample, this clone turned up once. The V gene is TRBV5-1, the J gene TRBJ1-1; TRBD1 agrees at 8 bases. The germline V gene has CDR1 SGHRS and CDR2 YFSETQ. The CDR3 has 13 residues. V was clipped by 5 bases and J by 1 base; unmatched bases: 1. CDR3 sequence: CASRTGANTEAFF. Written as DNA, the CDR3 is TGCGCCAGCAGGACAGGGGCGAACACTGAAGCTTTCTTT.

On this clone: Other DNA sequences in the sample encode the same CDR3. This sequence joins TRBV5-6 and TRBJ2-5, with D unresolved. V was pared by 0 bases and J by 3 bases, with 6 bases between. Germline CDR1 is SGHDT and CDR2 is YYEEEE. The CDR3 covers 13 residues. Written as DNA, the CDR3 is TGTGCCAGCAGCTTGGGCCGGAAAGAGACCCAGTACTTC. This gives the protein CASSLGRKETQYF.

The chain couples TRBV7-3 to TRBJ2-3, with D maybe TRBD2 (6 bases). CDR1 is SGHTA and CDR2 is FQGTGA in the germline V gene. CDR3 length equals 12 residues. Trimming stripped 6 bases from V and 7 bases from J, with 11 bases between. The CDR3: CASRGGLHTQYF. The CDR3 DNA reads TGTGCCAGCAGGGGGGGTCTGCATACGCAGTATTTT.

This chain links TRBV10-3 with TRBJ1-4; perhaps TRBD1 as D (5 bases). The CDR3 has 14 residues. Germline V gene data show CDR1 as ENHRY and CDR2 as SYGVKD. V dropped 3 bases and J dropped 7 bases, with 12 bases sitting between them. The CDR3 region is CAISDREGVEKLFF. CDR3 nucleotides: TGTGCCATCAGTGACAGGGAAGGCGTTGAAAAACTGTTTTTT.

The chain combines TRBV6-1 with TRBJ2-7, with a weak D call TRBD1 (6 bases). The V end lost 6 bases, the J end lost 3 bases, and 12 bases lay between the germline ends. The CDR3 consists of 13 residues. Per germline, CDR1 MNHNS and CDR2 SASEGT. The DNA for the CDR3 is TGTGCCAGCAGAGGCAGGGGAAGCTACGAGCAGTACTTC. This encodes CASRGRGSYEQYF.

This chain links TRBV30 with TRBJ2-4; 7 bases map to TRBD2. This CDR3 is built from 14 residues. Germline V lookup: CDR1 GTSNPN, CDR2 SVGIG (reference sequence). V dropped 5 bases and J dropped 7; count of bases not matched to a gene: 11. The CDR3 here is CAWVGRALGNIQYF. The CDR3 region has the DNA TGTGCCTGGGTTGGGAGGGCCTTGGGGAACATTCAGTACTTC.

The chain is built from TRBV10-3 and TRBJ1-1; possible D gene TRBD1, 5 bases. The V gene lost 0 bases and the J gene lost 3 bases, with 11 bases spanning the gap. Germline CDR1 and CDR2: ENHRY and SYGVKD. The CDR3 has 15 amino acids. The CDR3 DNA follows: TGTGCCATCAGTGAGTCGTCCAGGGATGACACTGAAGCTTTCTTT. Protein sequence: CAISESSRDDTEAFF.

The V call is TRBV5-1, the J call TRBJ1-2; D uncertain. The V end was cut by 4 bases, the J end by 4 bases, with 14 bases between. The CDR3 runs to 14 residues. CDR1 and CDR2 from the germline V gene are SGHRS and YFSETQ. The CDR3 nucleotides are TGCGCCAGCAGCGCGGGCCCGGAGGCCTATGGCTACACCTTC. This encodes CASSAGPEAYGYTF.

In DNA, the CDR3 is TGCAGTGCCTCAAGCGGCTTGCTCCTCCACTTT. Encoded protein: CSASSGLLLHF. V is TRBV20-1 and J is TRBJ1-6, with D unresolved. Germline CDR1 is DFQATT and CDR2 is SNEGSKA (reference sequence). Between the trimmed V and J ends, which lost 6 bases and 15 bases, there was a span of 15 bases. The CDR3 is 11 amino acids.

To note about this clone: The same CDR3 arises from other DNA sequences in this sample as well. V is TRBV5-8 and J is TRBJ2-7, with D possibly matching TRBD1 (5 bases). The CDR3 has 10 residues. V lost 1 base, J lost 10 bases, and 6 bases lay in between. Per germline, CDR1 SGHTS and CDR2 YDEGEE. The CDR3 region has the DNA TGTGCCAGCAGCTTGCAGGGCCAGTACTTC. It codes for CASSLQGQYF. Based on the CDR3 plus reference TRBV5-8 and TRBJ2-7, the full variable domain is EAGVTQSPTHLIKTRGQQATLRCSPISGHTSVYWYQQALGLGLQFLLWYDEGEERNRGNFPPRFSGRQFPNYSSELNVNALELEDSALYLCASSLQGQYFGPGTRLTVT.

This clone occurred many times. This sequence joins TRBV11-3 and TRBJ1-1, with no clear D. Trimming removed 6 bases from V and 1 base from J, with 9 bases in between. CDR3 length: 13 residues. Per the germline V gene, CDR1 is SGHNT and CDR2 is YENEEA. CDR3 sequence: CASSVQWNTEAFF. DNA of the CDR3: TGTGCCAGCAGTGTGCAATGGAACACTGAAGCTTTCTTT.

On this clone: Different DNA sequences within this sample yield the same CDR3. The CDR3 bases are TGTGCCAGCAGCTTGCAGGGCATGAACACTGAAGCTTTCTTT. The encoded protein is CASSLQGMNTEAFF. The rearrangement links TRBV5-4 to TRBJ1-1; a weak D match, TRBD1 (5 bases). The CDR3 spans 14 residues. Trimming left V 1 base short and J 0 bases short, with 7 bases between. From germline, CDR1 is SGHNT and CDR2 YYREEE (reference sequence).

The V and J genes are TRBV7-8 and TRBJ1-5, with D possibly TRBD1 on 5 matching bases. The CDR3 totals 19 residues. Germline values: CDR1 SGHVS, CDR2 FQNEAQ. V lost 5 bases to trimming and J lost 0 bases, with 23 bases between them. CDR3 sequence reads: CASSNKSGFWVFSNQPQHF. As DNA, the CDR3 is TGTGCCAGCAGCAACAAGTCAGGGTTTTGGGTATTTAGCAATCAGCCCCAGCATTTT. The whole variable domain, remainder taken from reference TRBV7-8 and TRBJ1-5, is GAGVSQSPRYKVAKRGQDVALRCDPISGHVSLFWYQQALGQGPEFLTYFQNEAQLDKSGLPSDRFFAERPEGSVSTLKIQRTQQEDSAVYLCASSNKSGFWVFSNQPQHFGDGTRLSIL.

This rearrangement joins TRBV18 to TRBJ1-1; D is undetermined. Germline CDR1 is KGHSH and CDR2 is LQKENI. V was cut by 3 bases and J by 3 bases, with 14 bases left in between. This CDR3 has 15 amino acids. The CDR3 sequence: CASSPNSSSHTEAFF. CDR3 DNA sequence: TGTGCCAGCTCACCTAATTCAAGCAGTCACACTGAAGCTTTCTTT.